A single sample gave rise to the 18 T cell receptor beta chains below, sequenced in a study of cytomegalovirus exposure and HLA in healthy donors. TCRdb keeps only in-frame clones here, not all; method: immunoSEQ multiplex PCR. The sample includes 65,000 or so clones, approximately 93% of them seen just once. Source material: PBMCs. The receptor source for this set is a man younger than 35 in good health and CMV-seropositive.

The chain recombines TRBV14 with TRBJ1-1; maybe TRBD1 (6 bases). Germline V gene lookup returns CDR1 SGHDN and CDR2 FVKESK. The CDR3 contains 16 residues. V lost 2 bases and J 0 bases, leaving 13 bases between the germline ends. The CDR3 sequence is CASSQLGGQVNTEAFF. CDR3 nucleotides: TGTGCCAGCAGCCAACTTGGGGGACAAGTGAACACTGAAGCTTTCTTT.

The J gene is TRBJ2-3, the V gene TRBV6-1, with a weak D call TRBD2 (6 bases). Germline values: CDR1 MNHNS, CDR2 SASEGT. The CDR3 loop spans 13 amino acids. Deletions cut 2 bases from V and 6 bases from J, with 9 bases between. This chain's CDR3 is CASSEIGGDTQYF. CDR3 in DNA: TGTGCCAGCAGTGAAATTGGAGGGGATACGCAGTATTTT.

V usage is TRBV28 and J usage is TRBJ2-7, with D possibly being TRBD2 (6 bases). V was cut by 8 bases and J by 3 bases, with 20 bases left in between. The germline V gene encodes CDR1 MDHEN and CDR2 SYDVKM. This CDR3 comprises 15 residues. The CDR3 spells CASRSNRGDFYEQYF. CDR3 coding DNA: TGTGCCAGCCGATCTAATCGCGGGGACTTCTACGAGCAGTACTTC.

This clone was found once. This chain joins TRBV6-5 and TRBJ2-3; the D gene is possibly TRBD2 (6 bases). Trimming removed 5 bases from V and 3 bases from J, with 12 bases in between. Germline loops: CDR1 MNHEY, CDR2 SVGAGI. The CDR3 is 14 residues long. CDR3 sequence reads: CASSMTGETDTQYF. CDR3 coding DNA: TGTGCCAGCAGTATGACGGGAGAGACAGATACGCAGTATTTT.

The CDR3: CAWSVKGGSEAFF. The CDR3, as DNA: TGTGCCTGGAGTGTAAAGGGCGGGAGTGAAGCTTTCTTT. The rearrangement links TRBV30 to TRBJ1-1; unclear D gene. There are 13 residues in the CDR3. V lost 0 bases, J lost 7 bases, and 12 bases lay in between. The germline V gene encodes CDR1 GTSNPN and CDR2 SVGIG (reference sequence).

The J gene is TRBJ2-2, the V gene TRBV19; TRBD1 agrees at 7 bases. V was clipped by 3 bases and J by 4 bases; unmatched bases: 11. Germline V gives CDR1 LNHDA, CDR2 SQIVND (reference sequence). The CDR3 has 17 residues. The CDR3 sequence is CASSIQDRFRATGELFF. The CDR3 region has the DNA TGTGCCAGTAGTATTCAGGACAGGTTCCGAGCCACCGGGGAGCTGTTTTTT. The full variable domain, rest sourced from reference TRBV19 and TRBJ2-2, is DGGITQSPKYLFRKEGQNVTLSCEQNLNHDAMYWYRQDPGQGLRLIYYSQIVNDFQKGDIAEGYSVSREKKESFPLTVTSAQKNPTAFYLCASSIQDRFRATGELFFGEGSRLTVL.

Here the CDR3 DNA reads TGTGCCAGCAGCCGGACAGGACATAACACCGGGGAGCTGTTTTTT. Translating gives CASSRTGHNTGELFF. This chain connects TRBV6-4 to TRBJ2-2; 7 positions agree with TRBD1. Germline-derived CDR1 and CDR2 are MRHNA and SNTAGT. The CDR3 has 15 amino acids. V dropped 6 bases and J dropped 2; count of bases not matched to a gene: 6.

The chain is built from TRBV19 and TRBJ2-3; 10 bases fit TRBD2. Per the germline V gene, CDR1 is LNHDA and CDR2 is SQIVND (reference sequence). V gave up 9 bases and J gave up 4 bases; unmatched junction bases: 10. The CDR3 covers 15 residues. Here the CDR3 DNA reads TGTGCCAGCAAGTTACTAGCGGGGCCCTCAGATACGCAGTATTTT. Translated: CASKLLAGPSDTQYF.

The genes are TRBV7-9 and TRBJ2-7; 10 bases map to TRBD1. This CDR3 has 14 amino acids. Germline values: CDR1 SEHNR, CDR2 FQNEAQ (reference sequence). The V gene end was trimmed by 3 bases and the J gene end by 3 bases; junction bases not matched to a gene: 2. Here the CDR3 DNA reads TGTGCCAGCAGCTTGACAGGGGGCTTCTACGAGCAGTACTTC. Translated, it gives CASSLTGGFYEQYF. Combining the CDR3 with reference TRBV7-9 and TRBJ2-7 gives the whole variable domain DTGVSQNPRHKITKRGQNVTFRCDPISEHNRLYWYRQTLGQGPEFLTYFQNEAQLEKSRLLSDRFSAERPKGSFSTLEIQRTEQGDSAMYLCASSLTGGFYEQYFGPGTRLTVT.

J is TRBJ1-2 and V is TRBV6-5; tentative D call: TRBD1 (6 bases). V lost 5 bases, J lost 4 bases, and 11 bases lay in between. Germline V gene sequence: CDR1 MNHEY, CDR2 SVGAGI. The CDR3 length is 13 residues. In DNA form, the CDR3 reads TGTGCCAGCAGTAACGGACAGTCCTATGGCTACACCTTC. Its translation: CASSNGQSYGYTF.

The rearrangement joins TRBV14 to TRBJ1-2; 9 positions match TRBD1. Germline V lookup: CDR1 SGHDN, CDR2 FVKESK. V was clipped by 3 bases and J by 3 bases; unmatched bases: 8. The CDR3 is 16 residues long. In nucleotides, the CDR3 is TGTGCCAGCAGCCAGGCCGGGACAGGGAACGACTATGGCTACACCTTC. Protein: CASSQAGTGNDYGYTF.

V gene TRBV7-9 combines with J gene TRBJ2-3, with D perhaps TRBD2 (6 bases). The CDR3 contains 14 residues. Trimming left V 0 bases short and J 5 bases short, with 9 bases between. Germline V gene sequence: CDR1 SEHNR, CDR2 FQNEAQ (reference sequence). The CDR3 region is CASSLAGGKDTQYF. CDR3 bases: TGTGCCAGCAGCTTAGCGGGAGGTAAAGATACGCAGTATTTT.

The chain joins TRBV28 to TRBJ2-1, with 11 nucleotides matching TRBD2. The CDR3 has 16 residues. Germline CDR1 is MDHEN and CDR2 is SYDVKM. The V and J ends lost 5 bases and 3 bases, in that order; junction bases with no gene match: 6. The CDR3 DNA follows: TGTGCCAGCAGTATCCCGGGACTAGCGGTCTACAATGAGCAGTTCTTC. Protein sequence: CASSIPGLAVYNEQFF.

The chain uses TRBV27 and TRBJ2-2, with TRBD1 as a possible D gene (5 bases). Trimming removed 3 bases at V and 7 bases at J, with 9 bases between. This CDR3 comprises 13 residues. Germline values: CDR1 MNHEY, CDR2 SMNVEV (reference sequence). DNA for the CDR3: TGTGCCAGCAGTTTTAGGCAGGGCGGGGAGCTGTTTTTT. Translating it yields CASSFRQGGELFF.

V usage is TRBV7-9 and J usage is TRBJ1-2; 10 bases line up with TRBD1. V was pared by 5 bases and J by 4 bases, with 13 bases of the junction left unmatched. The CDR3 consists of 17 residues. Germline-derived CDR1 and CDR2 are SEHNR and FQNEAQ (reference sequence). The CDR3, as DNA: TGTGCCAGCAGCCAACATAGGACAGGGGGGACCTCCTATGGCTACACCTTC. It specifies CASSQHRTGGTSYGYTF.

The chain has TRBV28 and TRBJ2-7; TRBD2 matches 9 bases. Trimming at V came to 10 bases and at J to 5 bases, leaving 12 bases not matched to a gene. Germline CDR1 and CDR2: MDHEN and SYDVKM. This CDR3 comprises 14 residues. As DNA, the CDR3 is TGTGCCACCTGTCGGGCGGGAGGGCCACACGAGCAGTACTTC. Translated: CATCRAGGPHEQYF.

The CDR3 loop reads CASSQDRGNDSPLHF. The CDR3 coding sequence is TGTGCCAGCAGCCAAGATCGGGGTAACGATTCACCCCTCCACTTT. The V gene is TRBV4-2, the J gene TRBJ1-6; D ambiguous. The CDR3 runs 15 residues. V gave up 0 bases and J gave up 8 bases, with 11 bases separating them. Germline values: CDR1 LGHNA, CDR2 YNFKEQ.

This sequence joins TRBV5-4 and TRBJ2-3, with D unresolved. Germline CDR1 reads SGHNT; CDR2 reads YYREEE (reference sequence). The CDR3 runs to 14 residues. The germline V and J ends were trimmed by 0 bases and 1 base, with 6 bases remaining between them. The CDR3 nucleotides read TGTGCCAGCAGCTTGGCTCTTGGCACAGATACGCAGTATTTT. Translated: CASSLALGTDTQYF.